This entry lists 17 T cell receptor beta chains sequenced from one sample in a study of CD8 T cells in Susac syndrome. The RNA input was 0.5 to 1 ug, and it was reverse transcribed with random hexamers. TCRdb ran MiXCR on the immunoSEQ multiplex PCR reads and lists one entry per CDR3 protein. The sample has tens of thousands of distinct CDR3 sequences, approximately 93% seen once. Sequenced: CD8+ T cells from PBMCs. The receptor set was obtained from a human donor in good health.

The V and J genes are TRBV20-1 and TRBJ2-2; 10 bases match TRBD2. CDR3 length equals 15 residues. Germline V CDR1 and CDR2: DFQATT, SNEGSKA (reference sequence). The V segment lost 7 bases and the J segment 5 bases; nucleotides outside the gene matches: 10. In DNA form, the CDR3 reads TGCAGTGGATCACCCTTAGCGGGAGGAACCGGGGAGCTGTTTTTT. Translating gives CSGSPLAGGTGELFF.

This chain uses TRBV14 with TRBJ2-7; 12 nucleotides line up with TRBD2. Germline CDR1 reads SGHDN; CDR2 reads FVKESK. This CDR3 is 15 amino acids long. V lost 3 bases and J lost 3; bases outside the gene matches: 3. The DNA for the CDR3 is TGTGCCAGCAGCCAGACTAGCGGGAGACGCTACGAGCAGTACTTC. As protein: CASSQTSGRRYEQYF.

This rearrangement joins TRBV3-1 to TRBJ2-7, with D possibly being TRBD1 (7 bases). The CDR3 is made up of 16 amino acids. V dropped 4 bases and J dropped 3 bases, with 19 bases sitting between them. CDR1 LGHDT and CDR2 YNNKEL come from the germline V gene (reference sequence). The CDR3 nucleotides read TGTGCCAGCAGCCCCCGAACGACAGGGACTCTCTACGAGCAGTACTTC. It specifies CASSPRTTGTLYEQYF.

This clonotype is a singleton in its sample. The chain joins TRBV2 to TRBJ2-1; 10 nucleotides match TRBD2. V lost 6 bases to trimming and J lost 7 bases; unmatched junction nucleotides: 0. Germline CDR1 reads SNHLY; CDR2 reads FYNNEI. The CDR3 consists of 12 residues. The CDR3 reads CASRTSGNEQFF. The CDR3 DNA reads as TGTGCCAGCAGGACTAGCGGGAATGAGCAGTTCTTC.

The CDR3 DNA reads TGCAGTGCGCCGGGACTAAATGAGCAGTTCTTC. This codes for CSAPGLNEQFF. The chain links TRBV20-1 to TRBJ2-1; the match to TRBD2 covers 7 bases. CDR3 size: 11 residues. Germline V lookup: CDR1 DFQATT, CDR2 SNEGSKA (reference sequence). The junction had 3 bases not matched to a gene; V was cut back by 6 bases and J by 7 bases.

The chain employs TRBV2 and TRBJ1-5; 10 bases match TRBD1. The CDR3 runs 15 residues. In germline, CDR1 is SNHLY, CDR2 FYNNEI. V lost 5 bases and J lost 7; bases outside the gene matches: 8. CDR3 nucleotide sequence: TGTGCCAGCAGTCTTTGGACAGGGGGAGGACAGCCCCAGCATTTT. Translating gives CASSLWTGGGQPQHF.

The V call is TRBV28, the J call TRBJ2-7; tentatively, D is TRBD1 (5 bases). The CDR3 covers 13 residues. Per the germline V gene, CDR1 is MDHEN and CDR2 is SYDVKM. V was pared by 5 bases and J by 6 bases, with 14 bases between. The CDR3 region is CASSPTVFREQYF. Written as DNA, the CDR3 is TGTGCCAGCAGTCCGACAGTTTTCCGCGAGCAGTACTTC.

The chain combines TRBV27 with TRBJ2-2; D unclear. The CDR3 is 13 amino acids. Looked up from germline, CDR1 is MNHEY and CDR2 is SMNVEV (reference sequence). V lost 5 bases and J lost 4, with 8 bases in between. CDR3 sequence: CASSPVLTGELFF. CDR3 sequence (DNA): TGTGCCAGCAGTCCGGTACTCACCGGGGAGCTGTTTTTT.

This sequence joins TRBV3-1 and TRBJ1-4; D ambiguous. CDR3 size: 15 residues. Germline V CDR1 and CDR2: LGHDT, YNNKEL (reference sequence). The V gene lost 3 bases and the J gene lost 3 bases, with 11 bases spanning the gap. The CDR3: CASSQNSNPNEKLFF. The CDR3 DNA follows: TGTGCCAGCAGCCAGAACAGCAACCCTAATGAAAAACTGTTTTTT.

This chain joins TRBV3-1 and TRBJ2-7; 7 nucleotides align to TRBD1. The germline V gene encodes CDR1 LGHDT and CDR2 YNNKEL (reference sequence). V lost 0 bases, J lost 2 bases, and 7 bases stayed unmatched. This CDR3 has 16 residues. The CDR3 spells CASSQEGGGSPYEQYF. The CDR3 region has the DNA TGTGCCAGCAGCCAAGAAGGGGGCGGTTCTCCCTACGAGCAGTACTTC.

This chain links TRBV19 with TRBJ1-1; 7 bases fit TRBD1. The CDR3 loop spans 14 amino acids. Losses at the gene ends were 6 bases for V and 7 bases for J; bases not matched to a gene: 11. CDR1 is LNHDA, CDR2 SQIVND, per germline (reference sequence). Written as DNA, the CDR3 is TGTGCCAGTAGCGATATGACAGGGATCGGTGAAGCTTTCTTT. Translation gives CASSDMTGIGEAFF.

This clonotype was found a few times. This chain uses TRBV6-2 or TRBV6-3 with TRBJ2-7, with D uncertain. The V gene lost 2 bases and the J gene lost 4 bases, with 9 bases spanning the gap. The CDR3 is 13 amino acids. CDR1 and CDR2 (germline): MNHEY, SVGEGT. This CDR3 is CASSYGREYEQYF. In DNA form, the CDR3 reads TGTGCCAGCAGTTACGGCAGAGAGTACGAGCAGTACTTC.

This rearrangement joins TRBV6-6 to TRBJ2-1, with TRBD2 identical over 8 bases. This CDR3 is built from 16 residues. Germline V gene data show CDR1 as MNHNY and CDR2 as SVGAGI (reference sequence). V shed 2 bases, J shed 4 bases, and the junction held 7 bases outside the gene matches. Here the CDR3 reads CASSYPTSAEYNEQFF. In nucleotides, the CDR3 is TGTGCCAGCAGTTACCCGACTAGCGCCGAGTACAATGAGCAGTTCTTC.

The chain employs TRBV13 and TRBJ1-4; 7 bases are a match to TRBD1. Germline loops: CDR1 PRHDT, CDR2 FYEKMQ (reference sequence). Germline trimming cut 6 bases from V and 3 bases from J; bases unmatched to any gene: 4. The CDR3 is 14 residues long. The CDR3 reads CASRSGTANEKLFF. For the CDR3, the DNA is TGTGCCAGCAGGTCCGGGACAGCTAATGAAAAACTGTTTTTT.

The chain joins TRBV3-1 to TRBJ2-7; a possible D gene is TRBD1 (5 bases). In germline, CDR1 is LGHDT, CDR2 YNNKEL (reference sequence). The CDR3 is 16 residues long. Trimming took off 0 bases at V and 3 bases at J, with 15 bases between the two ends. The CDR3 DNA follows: TGTGCCAGCAGCCAAGAAGCAGGGCTTCGTTTCTACGAGCAGTACTTC. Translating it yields CASSQEAGLRFYEQYF.

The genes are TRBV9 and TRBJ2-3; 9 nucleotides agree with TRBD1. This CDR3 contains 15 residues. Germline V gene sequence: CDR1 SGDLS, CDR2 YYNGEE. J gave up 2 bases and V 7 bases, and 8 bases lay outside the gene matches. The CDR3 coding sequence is TGTGCCAGCTTCGAGGGGACAGGGATCACAGATACGCAGTATTTT. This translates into CASFEGTGITDTQYF.

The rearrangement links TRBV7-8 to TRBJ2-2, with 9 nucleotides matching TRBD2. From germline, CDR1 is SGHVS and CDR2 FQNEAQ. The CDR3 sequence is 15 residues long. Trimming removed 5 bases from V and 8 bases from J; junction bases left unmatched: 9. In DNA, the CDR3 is TGTGCCAGCAGCACGGACGTAGCGGGAGTAGGGGAGCTGTTTTTT. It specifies CASSTDVAGVGELFF.